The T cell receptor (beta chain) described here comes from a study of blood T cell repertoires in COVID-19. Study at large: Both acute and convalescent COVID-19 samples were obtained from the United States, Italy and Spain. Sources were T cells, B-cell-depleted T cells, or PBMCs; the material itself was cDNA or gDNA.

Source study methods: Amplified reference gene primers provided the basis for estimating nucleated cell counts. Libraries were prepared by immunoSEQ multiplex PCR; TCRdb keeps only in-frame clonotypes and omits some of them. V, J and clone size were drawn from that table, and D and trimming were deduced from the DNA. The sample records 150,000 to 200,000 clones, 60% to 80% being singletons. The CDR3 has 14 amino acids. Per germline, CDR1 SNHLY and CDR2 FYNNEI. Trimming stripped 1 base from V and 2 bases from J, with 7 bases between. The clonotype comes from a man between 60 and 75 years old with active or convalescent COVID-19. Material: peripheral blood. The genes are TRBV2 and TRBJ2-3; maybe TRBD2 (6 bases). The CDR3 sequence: CASSEGTNTDTQYF. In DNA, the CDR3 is TGTGCCAGCAGTGAAGGGACTAACACAGATACGCAGTATTTT.